This T cell receptor (beta chain) was sequenced during a study of blood T cell repertoires in COVID-19. Assay: immunoSEQ multiplex PCR; the TCRdb copy retains only in-frame clones and omits some. The profile shows 25,000 to 30,000 clones, approximately 85% of them singletons. The length of the CDR3 is 13 residues. CDR1 WSHSY and CDR2 SAAADI come from the germline V gene. The V end was cut by 3 bases, the J end by 1 base, with 6 bases between. This chain connects TRBV10-2 to TRBJ1-2, with TRBD1 as a possible D gene (5 bases). The source material was peripheral blood. This sequence originates from a woman between 50 and 59 years old with active COVID-19. Written as DNA, the CDR3 is TGCGCCAGCAGTGACGGGGGTAACTATGGCTACACCTTC. Protein product: CASSDGGNYGYTF.